The 5 T cell receptor beta chains reported below all come from one sample, sequenced in a study of graft-versus-host responses after intestinal transplantation (dated by TCRdb to the early 2020s). Antigen specificity for these receptors is unknown. The library was generated by the immunoSEQ multiplex PCR assay. TCRdb obtained this table from immuneACCESS and retained in-frame rearrangements with V and J assigned. These tables miss some clones; where compared with another copy, unresolved V genes account for less than half of the shortfall, and the remainder is unexplained. The sample table lists some 150,000 clones, roughly 91% of them with a count of one. Approximately 0.2% of the sample is in the top ten clones. The time point label corresponds to: cells obtained before transplantation from donor or recipient. The specimen comprised unstimulated CD4+ T cells sorted from spleen or lymph node cells, sampled before intestinal transplant. The receptors stem from a human donor who received an intestinal transplant.

The genes are TRBV14 and TRBJ1-2, with TRBD1 as a possible D gene (5 bases). V was shortened by 4 bases and J by 4 bases, with 16 bases between the two germline ends. CDR3 length: 15 amino acids. Germline CDR1 and CDR2: SGHDN and FVKESK. The CDR3 is CASSLPGTGFYGYTF. The CDR3 DNA sequence: TGTGCCAGCAGCCTTCCCGGGACCGGATTCTATGGCTACACCTTC.

The rearrangement links TRBV10-3 to TRBJ2-5, with D unclear. Looked up from germline, CDR1 is ENHRY and CDR2 is SYGVKD. The CDR3 runs 14 residues. V lost 2 bases, J lost 4 bases, and 11 bases lay in between. The chain's CDR3 is CAISETGARETQYF. DNA for the CDR3: TGTGCCATCAGTGAGACTGGCGCTAGAGAGACCCAGTACTTC.

The rearrangement joins TRBV11-2 to TRBJ1-1; D is unclear. The CDR3 is made up of 14 amino acids. V was pared by 3 bases and J by 1 base, with 9 bases between. Germline assignment: CDR1 SGHAT and CDR2 FQNNGV. CDR3 in DNA: TGTGCCAGCAGCTTGAGAGGAGGGAACACTGAAGCTTTCTTT. This sequence encodes CASSLRGGNTEAFF.

This chain joins TRBV5-6 and TRBJ2-7; 7 bases match TRBD1. The CDR3 has 15 residues. Germline CDR1 SGHDT, CDR2 YYEEEE. Trimming took 5 bases from V and 0 from J; bases not matched to a gene: 8. The chain's CDR3 is CASRDRTGASYEQYF. The CDR3 DNA sequence: TGTGCCAGCAGAGATCGCACAGGGGCCTCCTACGAGCAGTACTTC.

The chain joins TRBV28 to TRBJ2-1; 10 bases fit TRBD2. Germline V gives CDR1 MDHEN, CDR2 SYDVKM. This CDR3 contains 15 residues. V lost 5 bases to trimming and J lost 3 bases; unmatched junction nucleotides: 4. CDR3 amino acids: CASSSRTSGYNEQFF. The CDR3 coding sequence is TGTGCCAGCAGTAGCCGGACTAGCGGCTACAATGAGCAGTTCTTC.